This is a list of T cell receptor beta chains from one sample in a study of cytomegalovirus exposure and HLA in healthy donors. Some clones are missing from TCRdb's copy, which holds only in-frame ones; the method was immunoSEQ multiplex PCR. This table has under 200,000 clones, roughly 79% appearing once. The material sequenced was PBMCs. The source is a man aged 50 or older in good health and CMV-seropositive. CDR3s include the opening cysteine and the closing phenylalanine or tryptophan. The D gene is left open where the match is weak. A clone size is listed for some rows: how often the clone was seen (once, few, many), or a class if it is expanded.

v_gene	abundance	j_gene	d_gene	CDR3aa	CDR3nt
TRBV9	.	TRBJ2-2	.	CASSVPLDSSNTGELFF	TGTGCCAGCAGCGTACCCCTCGACAGTTCGAACACCGGGGAGCTGTTTTTT
TRBV5-4	.	TRBJ2-5	.	CASSFSGTYQETQYF	TGTGCCAGCAGCTTTTCCGGGACTTACCAAGAGACCCAGTACTTC
TRBV5-1	.	TRBJ2-7	TRBD2	CASSLYSGGTYEQYF	TGCGCCAGCAGCTTGTATAGCGGGGGGACCTACGAGCAGTACTTC
TRBV7-8	few	TRBJ2-2	.	CASSLALAGWNTGELFF	TGTGCCAGCAGCTTAGCGCTTGCGGGTTGGAACACCGGGGAGCTGTTTTTT
TRBV7-2	once	TRBJ2-4	TRBD1	CASSLAGSGGLAKNIQYF	TGTGCCAGCAGCTTAGCGGGTTCAGGGGGCTTAGCCAAAAACATTCAGTACTTC
TRBV19	.	TRBJ1-4	.	CASREVEKLFF	TGTGCCAGTAGGGAGGTCGAAAAACTGTTTTTT
TRBV5-1	.	TRBJ1-1	.	CASSLAGGRGTEAFF	TGCGCCAGCAGCTTGGCGGGGGGAAGGGGCACTGAAGCTTTCTTT
TRBV12-5	few	TRBJ2-2	.	CASGFTGYPGELFF	TGTGCTAGTGGTTTTACAGGGTACCCCGGGGAGCTGTTTTTT
TRBV4-2	.	TRBJ2-7	.	CASSQERGYEQYF	TGTGCCAGCAGCCAAGAAAGAGGCTACGAGCAGTACTTC
TRBV6-1	few	TRBJ2-1	TRBD1	CASRTGNYNEQFF	TGTGCCAGCCGGACAGGGAATTACAATGAGCAGTTCTTC
TRBV10-3	few	TRBJ1-4	.	CAISLGGANEKLFF	TGTGCCATCAGTCTTGGGGGGGCTAATGAAAAACTGTTTTTT
TRBV5-1	once	TRBJ2-1	TRBD2	CASSLGRGAYNEQFF	TGCGCCAGCAGCTTGGGACGGGGGGCCTACAATGAGCAGTTCTTC
TRBV27	.	TRBJ1-4	TRBD1	CASSFRGRWGEKLFF	TGTGCCAGCAGTTTCAGGGGGCGATGGGGTGAAAAACTGTTTTTT
TRBV25-1	.	TRBJ2-3	TRBD2	CARKAGGFTDTQYF	TGTGCCAGAAAAGCGGGGGGGTTCACAGATACGCAGTATTTT
TRBV29-1	.	TRBJ1-4	.	CSALAGPPATNEKLFF	TGCAGCGCCCTAGCCGGGCCCCCCGCAACTAATGAAAAACTGTTTTTT
TRBV6-1	.	TRBJ2-5	TRBD2	CASKVPAGETQYF	TGTGCCAGCAAGGTACCAGCGGGGGAGACCCAGTACTTC
TRBV6-5	.	TRBJ2-7	TRBD2	CASSYSAGRDEQYF	TGTGCCAGCAGTTACTCCGCAGGGAGGGACGAGCAGTACTTC
TRBV2	.	TRBJ1-2	TRBD1	CASSTGEYYGYTF	TGTGCCAGCAGTACAGGGGAGTACTATGGCTACACCTTC
TRBV10-3	.	TRBJ2-7	.	CAISLGDRDEQYF	TGTGCCATCAGCCTCGGCGATCGGGACGAGCAGTACTTC
TRBV6-1	.	TRBJ1-6	.	CASNIDIGYSPLHF	TGTGCCAGCAATATAGACATTGGGTATTCACCCCTCCACTTT
TRBV28	.	TRBJ1-5	.	CASSSDSSNQPQHF	TGTGCCAGCAGTAGCGACAGTAGCAATCAGCCCCAGCATTTT
TRBV19	.	TRBJ2-1	TRBD1	CASSILRTGAPNEQFF	TGTGCCAGTAGTATACTTCGGACAGGGGCCCCGAATGAGCAGTTCTTC
TRBV7-2	.	TRBJ1-5	.	CASSFPGLNQPQHF	TGTGCCAGCAGCTTCCCGGGACTTAATCAGCCCCAGCATTTT
TRBV19	.	TRBJ1-2	TRBD1	CASTTTGNYGYTF	TGTGCCAGTACCACGACAGGGAACTATGGCTACACCTTC
TRBV7-9	.	TRBJ2-5	.	CASSLGRGQTQYF	TGTGCCAGCAGTCTAGGACGGGGTCAGACCCAGTACTTC
TRBV19	.	TRBJ1-5	TRBD1	CASSTTGDSNQPQHF	TGTGCCAGTAGTACCACAGGGGATAGCAATCAGCCCCAGCATTTT
TRBV7-2	.	TRBJ1-3	TRBD1	CASSFLQGLGSGNTIYF	TGTGCCAGCAGCTTCCTACAGGGGTTAGGGTCTGGAAACACCATATATTTT
TRBV10-2	.	TRBJ1-2	.	CASADRPARAGYTF	TGCGCCAGTGCTGACAGGCCGGCCCGGGCTGGCTACACCTTC
TRBV19	few	TRBJ1-1	TRBD1	CASGTGMNTEAFF	TGTGCCAGTGGGACAGGCATGAACACTGAAGCTTTCTTT
TRBV18	.	TRBJ1-2	TRBD1	CASSPPGTGIGYTF	TGTGCCAGCTCACCTCCCGGGACAGGGATTGGCTACACCTTC
TRBV5-1	.	TRBJ2-2	TRBD2	CASSTTLAGGNTGELFF	TGCGCCAGCAGCACGACCCTAGCGGGGGGGAACACCGGGGAGCTGTTTTTT
TRBV5-6	.	TRBJ2-3	.	CASSLDGTDTQYF	TGTGCCAGCAGCTTGGACGGGACAGATACGCAGTATTTT
TRBV7-9	.	TRBJ2-6	.	CASSLDYNVLTF	TGTGCCAGCAGCTTAGATTATAACGTCCTGACTTTC
TRBV7-3	once	TRBJ1-6	.	CASSLGGWGNSPLHF	TGTGCCAGCAGCTTAGGGGGCTGGGGTAATTCACCCCTCCACTTT
TRBV7-2	once	TRBJ2-1	TRBD2	CASSTGLANREQFF	TGTGCCAGCAGCACGGGACTAGCGAACCGTGAGCAGTTCTTC
TRBV5-5	once	TRBJ2-2	.	CASKDLVRVGELFF	TGTGCCAGCAAGGATTTGGTTCGGGTCGGGGAGCTGTTTTTT
TRBV30	.	TRBJ2-7	.	CAWSSIAYEQYF	TGTGCCTGGAGTTCGATAGCATACGAGCAGTACTTC
TRBV20-1	.	TRBJ2-2	TRBD1	CSAGQGGLFF	TGCAGTGCTGGACAGGGCGGGCTGTTTTTT
TRBV10-3	.	TRBJ2-3	TRBD2	CAISLAGDPDTQYF	TGTGCCATCAGTTTAGCGGGGGACCCAGATACGCAGTATTTT
TRBV29-1	.	TRBJ2-2	.	CSAHSTGELFF	TGCAGCGCCCACAGTACCGGGGAGCTGTTTTTT
TRBV7-2	.	TRBJ1-2	TRBD1	CASRLGGQNYGYTF	TGTGCCAGCAGACTAGGGGGACAGAACTATGGCTACACCTTC
TRBV7-9	few	TRBJ2-2	TRBD2	CASSTGTSVSTGELFF	TGTGCCAGCAGCACGGGGACTAGCGTGAGCACCGGGGAGCTGTTTTTT
TRBV18	.	TRBJ1-6	TRBD1	CASSGTGNNNSPLHF	TGTGCCAGCTCAGGGACAGGGAATAATAATTCACCCCTCCACTTT
TRBV19	.	TRBJ1-3	.	CASSDSAGNTIYF	TGTGCCAGTAGTGACAGCGCTGGAAACACCATATATTTT
TRBV6-4	.	TRBJ2-1	TRBD1	CASSDGTGGNEQFF	TGTGCCAGCAGTGACGGGACAGGGGGCAATGAGCAGTTCTTC
TRBV6-5	.	TRBJ2-2	.	CASSEQVTGELFF	TGTGCCAGCAGTGAACAGGTTACCGGGGAGCTGTTTTTT
TRBV15	.	TRBJ1-1	.	CATRPSRSVTEAFF	TGTGCCACCAGACCCTCTAGGAGCGTCACTGAAGCTTTCTTT
TRBV2	.	TRBJ1-5	TRBD1	CASSLSGTGLGQPQHF	TGTGCCAGCAGTCTCTCCGGGACAGGTCTAGGTCAGCCCCAGCATTTT
TRBV18	.	TRBJ1-3	.	CASSPTGGPSGNTIYF	TGTGCCAGCTCACCAACCGGAGGACCCTCTGGAAACACCATATATTTT
TRBV6-5	.	TRBJ2-7	.	CASSLQGYEQYF	TGTGCCAGCAGTCTCCAGGGCTACGAGCAGTACTTC
TRBV11-2	few	TRBJ2-2	.	CASSYSGSSTGELFF	TGTGCCAGCAGCTACTCGGGGTCGAGCACCGGGGAGCTGTTTTTT
TRBV27	.	TRBJ2-6	TRBD2	CASSLVPPGLAGGFSGANVLTF	TGTGCCAGCAGTTTGGTACCCCCGGGACTAGCGGGGGGATTCTCTGGGGCCAACGTCCTGACTTTC
TRBV5-1	.	TRBJ2-2	TRBD1	CASSSREGGATGELFF	TGCGCCAGCAGCTCCCGTGAAGGGGGCGCGACCGGGGAGCTGTTTTTT
TRBV28	.	TRBJ2-2	TRBD1	CASSSGQPPGELFF	TGTGCCAGCAGTTCGGGACAGCCCCCCGGGGAGCTGTTTTTT
TRBV27	.	TRBJ2-5	TRBD2	CASRVGTLAVETQYF	TGTGCCAGCAGGGTGGGGACCCTAGCGGTTGAGACCCAGTACTTC
TRBV4-3	.	TRBJ2-7	TRBD1	CASSQDRDRTYEQYF	TGCGCCAGCAGCCAGGACCGGGACAGGACCTACGAGCAGTACTTC
TRBV7-6	.	TRBJ1-1	TRBD1	CASSAAGTGGIQNTEAFF	TGTGCCAGCAGCGCCGCCGGGACAGGGGGAATCCAGAACACTGAAGCTTTCTTT
TRBV7-8	.	TRBJ2-7	TRBD1	CATRQGDEQYF	TGTGCCACACGACAGGGGGACGAGCAGTACTTC
TRBV7-9	few	TRBJ1-1	.	CASSPVPTEAFF	TGTGCCAGCAGCCCAGTACCCACTGAAGCTTTCTTT